The clone carrying this T cell receptor beta chain was seen more than once but under ten times. Per the original data handling: Amplification with reference gene primers provided the estimates of nucleated cell counts. Some clones are missing from TCRdb's copy, which holds only in-frame ones; the method was immunoSEQ multiplex PCR. For V, J and clone size, that table is used; D and trimming come from the DNA. The sample carries some 220,000 clones, 75% to 85% recorded once. The source of the sample is a study of blood T cell repertoires in COVID-19. Overall study context: The origin of the acute and convalescent COVID-19 samples was the United States, Italy and Spain. The cDNA or gDNA used as material had been derived from T cells, B-cell-depleted T cells, or PBMCs.

The CDR3 loop spans 11 amino acids. Trimming left V 8 bases short and J 8 bases short, with 12 bases between. The germline V gene has CDR1 MNHNY and CDR2 SVGAGI (reference sequence). The clonotype originates from a human donor in a cohort sampled during active COVID-19. The material sequenced was peripheral blood. V is TRBV6-6 and J is TRBJ1-1; D is uncertain. CDR3 amino acids: CASRMAAEAFF. CDR3 bases: TGTGCCAGCCGGATGGCGGCGGAAGCTTTCTTT.